The 14 T cell receptor beta chains below all came from one sample that was sequenced in a study of human T cells and chemical hapten exposure. Stated time point: patch test 1, 2 weeks after DPC sensitization. Treatment reported: therapeutic diphenylcyclopropenone sensitization with weekly scalp DPC. TCRdb itself ran the RACE reads through MiXCR, one entry per CDR3 protein. The data show around 76,000 distinct CDR3 sequences, approximately 12% seen once. The sample in question was whole blood, obtained in connection with sensitization to the hapten diphenylcyclopropenone (DPC). These receptors all come from a woman aged 55-75 years with alopecia areata. Some clones in this sample may be carry-over from other donors' samples.

This clonotype was seen repeatedly, ten times or more. The V and J genes are TRBV7-6 and TRBJ1-5, with D maybe TRBD1 (5 bases). CDR1 is SGHVS and CDR2 is FNYEAQ in the germline V gene. The CDR3 extends over 14 amino acids. Trimming removed 1 base from V and 4 bases from J, with 8 bases in between. The CDR3 nucleotides read TGTGCCAGCAGCTTAGTTGGGGGGAATCAGCCCCAGCATTTT. Its protein product is CASSLVGGNQPQHF. Filled out from reference TRBV7-6 and TRBJ1-5, the complete variable domain reads GAGVSQSPRYKVTKRGQDVALRCDPISGHVSLYWYRQALGQGPEFLTYFNYEAQQDKSGLPNDRFSAERPEGSISTLTIQRTEQRDSAMYRCASSLVGGNQPQHFGDGTRLSIL.

Only a few counts were recorded for this clonotype. The V and J genes are TRBV18 and TRBJ1-5; D is uncertain. The CDR3 loop spans 14 amino acids. CDR1 and CDR2 from the germline V gene are KGHSH and LQKENI. V was shortened by 3 bases and J by 7 bases, with 13 bases between the two germline ends. The CDR3 sequence is CASSPYGPEQPQHF. The CDR3 bases are TGTGCCAGCTCACCGTACGGGCCTGAACAGCCCCAGCATTTT.

In this sample, this clonotype turned up many times. The genes are TRBV20-1 and TRBJ1-2, with 8 positions matching TRBD1. V lost 4 bases and J lost 7; bases outside the gene matches: 8. Germline values: CDR1 DFQATT, CDR2 SNEGSKA (reference sequence). The CDR3 contains 13 residues. The CDR3 bases are TGCAGTGCTACCCCGGACAGGGAGAGTGGCTACACCTTC. It encodes CSATPDRESGYTF.

This clonotype was counted at least ten times. This rearrangement joins TRBV18 to TRBJ1-6, with 9 bases aligning to TRBD1. The V segment lost 0 bases and the J segment 6 bases; nucleotides outside the gene matches: 0. Germline V gene data show CDR1 as KGHSH and CDR2 as LQKENI. CDR3 length: 15 residues. CDR3 bases: TGTGCCAGCTCACCACCGGGACAGGGTAATTCACCCCTCCACTTT. Protein sequence: CASSPPGQGNSPLHF. Supplemented by reference TRBV18 and TRBJ1-6, the full variable domain reads NAGVMQNPRHLVRRRGQEARLRCSPMKGHSHVYWYRQLPEEGLKFMVYLQKENIIDESGMPKERFSAEFPKEGPSILRIQQVVRGDSAAYFCASSPPGQGNSPLHFGNGTRLTVT.

This clonotype appeared many times. V gene TRBV20-1 combines with J gene TRBJ1-4; the match to TRBD1 covers 8 bases. J lost 7 bases, V lost 6 bases, and 7 bases had no gene match. The CDR3 has 13 amino acids. From germline, CDR1 is DFQATT and CDR2 SNEGSKA (reference sequence). The CDR3 protein is CSAWTGTREKLFF. CDR3 DNA: TGCAGTGCCTGGACAGGGACGCGTGAAAAACTGTTTTTT.

This clonotype was observed at least ten times. The rearrangement links TRBV27 to TRBJ1-1; D might be TRBD1 (6 bases). V lost 7 bases and J lost 5, with 14 bases in between. Germline lookup yields CDR1 MNHEY and CDR2 SMNVEV (reference sequence). The CDR3 sequence is 13 residues long. The CDR3 bases are TGTGCCAGCATTTCCAGGGGCTTGACTGAAGCTTTCTTT. This gives the protein CASISRGLTEAFF.

This clonotype was seen many times. This chain links TRBV7-2 with TRBJ2-1, with D unresolved. Germline V gives CDR1 SGHTA, CDR2 FQGNSA. The CDR3 sequence is 14 residues long. Trimming removed 1 base at V and 5 bases at J, with 9 bases between. CDR3 in DNA: TGTGCCAGCAGCTTAGTTCCGAGAGACAATGAGCAGTTCTTC. Protein sequence: CASSLVPRDNEQFF.

There are many counts of this clonotype. This chain uses TRBV20-1 with TRBJ2-7; TRBD2 is a possible D gene (7 bases). CDR1 is DFQATT, CDR2 SNEGSKA, per germline (reference sequence). The CDR3 totals 15 residues. V was shortened by 3 bases and J by 6 bases, with 21 bases between the two germline ends. CDR3 sequence reads: CSASVAGGRFGEQYF. The CDR3, as DNA: TGCAGTGCTAGTGTCGCCGGGGGGCGATTTGGCGAGCAGTACTTC.

This clonotype was counted ten times or more. The V call is TRBV3-1, the J call TRBJ1-4; 7 bases match TRBD1. CDR3 size: 15 residues. The trim removed 0 bases at V and 3 bases at J, leaving 1 base unmatched. Germline V gene data show CDR1 as LGHDT and CDR2 as YNNKEL (reference sequence). In DNA form, the CDR3 reads TGTGCCAGCAGCCAAGAAGGGACAGCTAATGAAAAACTGTTTTTT. Translating gives CASSQEGTANEKLFF.

This clonotype showed up many times. This rearrangement joins TRBV25-1 to TRBJ2-6, with no clear D. The CDR3 length is 14 residues. Trimming pared 4 bases from V and 1 base from J, leaving 5 bases between. Germline CDR1 and CDR2: MGHDK and SYGVNS. The DNA of the CDR3 is TGTGCCAGCAGTGGGCGGTCTGGGGCCAACGTCCTGACTTTC. Encoded protein: CASSGRSGANVLTF. Full variable domain (outside the CDR3, taken from reference TRBV25-1 and TRBJ2-6): EADIYQTPRYLVIGTGKKITLECSQTMGHDKMYWYQQDPGMELHLIHYSYGVNSTEKGDLSSESTVSRIRTEHFPLTLESARPSHTSQYLCASSGRSGANVLTFGAGSRLTVL.

This clonotype was found many times. This sequence joins TRBV2 and TRBJ1-1; D is undetermined. Germline lookup yields CDR1 SNHLY and CDR2 FYNNEI. The V gene lost 8 bases and the J gene lost 4 bases, with 14 bases spanning the gap. CDR3 size: 13 residues. CDR3 loop: CASLGSSGTEAFF. Written as DNA, the CDR3 is TGTGCCAGCCTGGGAAGCTCTGGCACTGAAGCTTTCTTT.

This clonotype was observed at least ten times. The chain is built from TRBV7-2 and TRBJ2-5; TRBD1 aligns across 8 bases. The J segment lost 4 bases and the V segment lost 3 bases, leaving 4 bases of the junction unmatched. Germline V gene data show CDR1 as SGHTA and CDR2 as FQGNSA. The CDR3 length is 14 residues. The chain's CDR3 is CASSFQGASETQYF. The DNA for the CDR3 is TGTGCCAGCAGCTTCCAGGGGGCATCAGAGACCCAGTACTTC.

This clonotype was seen a few times. V is TRBV19 and J is TRBJ2-2; no reliable D call. CDR3 length equals 11 residues. Per the germline V gene, CDR1 is LNHDA and CDR2 is SQIVND (reference sequence). The V gene lost 2 bases and the J gene lost 6 bases, with 1 base spanning the gap. CDR3 DNA: TGTGCCAGTAGTATATCCGGGGAGCTGTTTTTT. It specifies CASSISGELFF. The variable domain in full, with the rest retrieved from reference TRBV19 and TRBJ2-2, is DGGITQSPKYLFRKEGQNVTLSCEQNLNHDAMYWYRQDPGQGLRLIYYSQIVNDFQKGDIAEGYSVSREKKESFPLTVTSAQKNPTAFYLCASSISGELFFGEGSRLTVL.

The genes are TRBV29-1 and TRBJ2-1, with 7 nucleotides matching TRBD2. This CDR3 has 16 amino acids. CDR1 is SQVTM, CDR2 ANQGSEA, per germline. V trimming: 0 bases; J trimming: 2 bases; junction bases outside the gene matches: 7. The CDR3: CSVEDGGGNPYNEQFF. CDR3 nucleotide sequence: TGCAGCGTTGAAGATGGGGGAGGGAACCCCTACAATGAGCAGTTCTTC.